The clone carrying this TCR beta chain was seen only once. Vbeta (60) and Jbeta (13) primers were used in the PCR. The assay was immunoSEQ multiplex PCR, and TCRdb's table has in-frame clones only and misses some. Among 150,000 to 250,000 clones listed, 82% were seen once. With 0 bases removed from V and 1 base from J, the gap between germline ends came to 6 bases. CDR1 and CDR2 (germline): ENHRY, SYGVKD. The length of the CDR3 is 14 residues. The data derive from a study of cytomegalovirus exposure and HLA in healthy donors. Samples came from healthy bone marrow donors. The source material was PBMCs. The J gene is TRBJ2-5, the V gene TRBV10-3, with TRBD2 as a possible D gene (6 bases). The clonotype was recovered from a woman between 50 and 59 years old in good health and CMV-seropositive. This CDR3 is CAISESGGQETQYF. The CDR3 DNA sequence: TGTGCCATCAGTGAGTCCGGGGGCCAAGAGACCCAGTACTTC.